These 15 T cell receptor beta chains share one sample of origin, sequenced in a study of blood T cell repertoires in COVID-19. TCRdb's table, derived via immunoSEQ multiplex PCR, lists solely in-frame clones and lacks some. The table has 110,000 or so clones, 81% seen once. The material sequenced was peripheral blood. The receptor set was obtained from a human donor in a cohort sampled during active COVID-19.

The chain is built from TRBV6-5 and TRBJ2-7; 9 positions match TRBD1. V shed 0 bases, J shed 6 bases, and the junction held 6 bases outside the gene matches. The CDR3 covers 15 residues. The germline V gene encodes CDR1 MNHEY and CDR2 SVGAGI. CDR3 nucleotide sequence: TGTGCCAGCAGTTACTCAAGGACAGGGGTGCGCGAGCAGTACTTC. This encodes CASSYSRTGVREQYF.

This chain connects TRBV4-1 to TRBJ1-2; D might be TRBD1 (5 bases). Looked up from germline, CDR1 is MGHRA and CDR2 is YSYEKL. The CDR3 contains 15 residues. V lost 2 bases and J 1 base, leaving 11 bases between the germline ends. CDR3 sequence reads: CASSQSTGSNYGYTF. The CDR3 nucleotides are TGCGCCAGCAGCCAAAGCACAGGAAGTAACTATGGCTACACCTTC.

V usage is TRBV28 and J usage is TRBJ1-4; D is perhaps TRBD1 (6 bases). CDR1 is MDHEN, CDR2 SYDVKM, per germline. This CDR3 has 12 amino acids. Trimming removed 6 bases at V and 13 bases at J, with 15 bases between. Written as DNA, the CDR3 is TGTGCCAGCAGCCAACAGGGATGGGGACTGTTTTTT. Translation gives CASSQQGWGLFF.

The chain uses TRBV5-1 and TRBJ2-6, with a tentative D call TRBD1 (5 bases). The CDR3 sequence is 17 residues long. V was clipped by 4 bases and J by 0 bases, with 14 bases between them. In germline, CDR1 is SGHRS, CDR2 YFSETQ. CDR3 DNA sequence: TGCGCCAGCAGCCTTGGGGCAGTGAGCTCTGGGGCCAACGTCCTGACTTTC. Encoded protein: CASSLGAVSSGANVLTF.

The V and J genes are TRBV4-1 and TRBJ2-2; TRBD1 is a possible D gene (5 bases). CDR1 is MGHRA, CDR2 YSYEKL, per germline. CDR3 size: 12 residues. Trimming left V 6 bases short and J 6 bases short, with 8 bases between. CDR3 sequence reads: CASRSGSGELFF. CDR3 DNA: TGCGCCAGCAGGTCAGGGTCCGGGGAGCTGTTTTTT.

The chain joins TRBV4-3 to TRBJ1-1; a possible D gene is TRBD1 (6 bases). The CDR3 runs to 18 residues. V dropped 0 bases and J dropped 0 bases, with 17 bases sitting between them. The germline V gene encodes CDR1 LGHNA and CDR2 YSLEER. The CDR3 sequence: CASSQDFTGWSLNTEAFF. The CDR3 DNA reads as TGCGCCAGCAGCCAAGATTTCACAGGGTGGAGCCTGAACACTGAAGCTTTCTTT.

This clone was counted a few times. The chain links TRBV11-2 to TRBJ1-1, with 8 bases fitting TRBD1. CDR1 is SGHAT and CDR2 is FQNNGV in the germline V gene. CDR3 size: 14 residues. V shed 5 bases and J 4 bases; nucleotides not matched to a gene: 6. The CDR3 protein is CASSLQGAGTEAFF. CDR3 DNA: TGTGCCAGCAGCCTTCAGGGGGCTGGCACTGAAGCTTTCTTT.

This chain links TRBV2 with TRBJ1-4; 8 positions match TRBD1. Germline V CDR1 and CDR2: SNHLY, FYNNEI. This CDR3 contains 15 residues. Germline trimming cut 3 bases from V and 7 bases from J; bases unmatched to any gene: 7. CDR3 in amino acids: CASSEVGGQGEKLFF. CDR3 DNA: TGTGCCAGCAGTGAGGTTGGAGGACAGGGTGAAAAACTGTTTTTT.

This clone turned up a few times. The V and J genes are TRBV7-9 and TRBJ1-2; 8 bases align to TRBD1. Germline V lookup: CDR1 SEHNR, CDR2 FQNEAQ (reference sequence). The CDR3 consists of 15 residues. The V segment lost 5 bases and the J segment 5 bases; nucleotides outside the gene matches: 10. CDR3 in amino acids: CASSPFQGAEYGYTF. The CDR3 bases are TGTGCCAGCAGCCCGTTTCAGGGGGCGGAATATGGCTACACCTTC.

The rearrangement links TRBV4-1 to TRBJ2-3; TRBD1 matches at 7 bases. Germline CDR1 and CDR2: MGHRA and YSYEKL. The CDR3 has 17 residues. The junction had 12 bases not matched to a gene; V was cut back by 2 bases and J by 4 bases. In DNA, the CDR3 is TGCGCCAGCAGCCAACAACAGGGGTACGGGGTAGCAGATACGCAGTATTTT. It yields the protein CASSQQQGYGVADTQYF.

Here the CDR3 DNA reads TGTGCCAGCAGCCAAGAATGGCAGGAAGACAGAAGTAACAATGAGCAGTTCTTC. Residues: CASSQEWQEDRSNNEQFF. The chain uses TRBV3-1 (or the pseudogene TRBV3-2) and TRBJ2-1; tentative D call: TRBD1 (5 bases). This CDR3 comprises 18 residues. The germline V gene encodes CDR1 LGHDT and CDR2 YNNKEL (reference sequence). Trimming stripped 0 bases from V and 5 bases from J, with 20 bases between.

The chain uses TRBV4-2 and TRBJ2-5; weak D call: TRBD1 (5 bases). This CDR3 is 16 amino acids long. V dropped 1 base and J dropped 1 base, with 13 bases sitting between them. Germline V lookup: CDR1 LGHNA, CDR2 YNFKEQ. CDR3 sequence: CASSQADRLAQETQYF. For the CDR3, the DNA is TGTGCCAGCAGCCAAGCCGACAGATTAGCCCAAGAGACCCAGTACTTC.

The genes are TRBV6-6 and TRBJ1-5, with D possibly being TRBD1 (5 bases). The CDR3 has 14 residues. Germline values: CDR1 MNHNY, CDR2 SVGAGI (reference sequence). V gave up 5 bases and J gave up 3 bases, with 11 bases separating them. The CDR3 DNA sequence: TGTGCCAGCAGTCAGGACGGACACAATCAGCCCCAGCATTTT. It codes for CASSQDGHNQPQHF.

DNA for the CDR3: TGTGCCAGCAGCCAAGACGGGGGTGAGTACACTGAAGCTTTCTTT. Translated, it gives CASSQDGGEYTEAFF. The J gene is TRBJ1-1, the V gene TRBV3-1 (or the pseudogene TRBV3-2); D is perhaps TRBD1 (5 bases). Trimming pared 0 bases from V and 3 bases from J, leaving 11 bases between. CDR1 and CDR2 (germline): LGHDT, YNNKEL (reference sequence). The CDR3 is 15 amino acids.

The chain has TRBV11-3 and TRBJ2-7; 9 nucleotides align to TRBD1. This CDR3 has 14 amino acids. The V segment lost 5 bases and the J segment 6 bases; nucleotides outside the gene matches: 8. The germline V gene encodes CDR1 SGHNT and CDR2 YENEEA. In DNA form, the CDR3 reads TGTGCCAGCAGCCCCAGACAGGGGGGCGGCGAGCAGTACTTC. Amino acids: CASSPRQGGGEQYF.